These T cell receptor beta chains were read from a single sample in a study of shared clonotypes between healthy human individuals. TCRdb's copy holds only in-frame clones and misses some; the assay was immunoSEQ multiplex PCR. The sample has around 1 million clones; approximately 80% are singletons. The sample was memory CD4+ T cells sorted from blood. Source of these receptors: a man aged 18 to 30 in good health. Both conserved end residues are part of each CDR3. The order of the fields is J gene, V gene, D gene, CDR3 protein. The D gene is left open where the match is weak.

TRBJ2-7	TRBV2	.	CASSPETGRAYEQYF
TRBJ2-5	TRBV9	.	CASSVGTRLETQYF
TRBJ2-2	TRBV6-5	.	CASSYLSAPNTGELFF
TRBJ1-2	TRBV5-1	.	CASSTSGVELGYTF
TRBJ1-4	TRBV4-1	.	CASSQGQGNEKLFF
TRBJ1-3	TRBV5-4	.	CASSLEGTGNTIYF
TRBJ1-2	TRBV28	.	CASSFGAGQLGKGGYTF
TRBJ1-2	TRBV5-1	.	CASSQGATNYGYTF
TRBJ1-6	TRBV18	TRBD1	CASSLTGQGLDSPLHF
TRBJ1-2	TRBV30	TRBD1	CAWGTAASTNF
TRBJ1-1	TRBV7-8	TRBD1	CASSLTGGITEAFF
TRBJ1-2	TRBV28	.	CASSLWQGTNYGYTF
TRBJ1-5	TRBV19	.	CASSIDGGRGQPQHF
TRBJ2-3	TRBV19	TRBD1	CASSIDRTGSTDTQYF
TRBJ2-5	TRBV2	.	CASRATPQETQYF
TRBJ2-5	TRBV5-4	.	CASSSGQQETQYF
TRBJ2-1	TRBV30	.	CAWNPGTTYNEQFF
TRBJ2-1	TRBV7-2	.	CASKGEALSYNEQFF
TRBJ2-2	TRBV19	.	CASSMVQSFTGELFF
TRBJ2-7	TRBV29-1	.	CSVEGLQGAYEQYF
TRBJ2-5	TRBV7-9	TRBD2	CASSQEGLIETQYF
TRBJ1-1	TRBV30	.	CAWSAANTEAFF
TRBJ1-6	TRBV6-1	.	CASSEAGSWGPLHF
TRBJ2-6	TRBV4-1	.	CASRQGMGTGANVLTF
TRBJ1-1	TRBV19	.	CASSPTVNTEAFF
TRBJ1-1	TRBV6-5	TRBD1	CASSRLGQGETEAFF
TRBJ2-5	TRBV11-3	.	CASSLGGTGQETQYF
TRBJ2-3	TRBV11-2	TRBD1	CASSLGDRVGTDTQYF
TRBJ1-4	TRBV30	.	CAWSPEQLNEKLFF
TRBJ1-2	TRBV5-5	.	CASSGQINYGYTF
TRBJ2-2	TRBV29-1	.	CSGGESNTGELFF
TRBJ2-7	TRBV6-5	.	CASSSGGSYEQYF
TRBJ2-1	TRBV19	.	CASKAGEKHEQFF
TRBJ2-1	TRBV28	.	CASSSFGRLSSYNEQFF
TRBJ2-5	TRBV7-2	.	CASSGLHQETQYF
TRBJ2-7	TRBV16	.	CASSQGWDPGEQYF
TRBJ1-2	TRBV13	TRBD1	CASSPRQGDGYTF
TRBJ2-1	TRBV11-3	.	CASSLHSGSYNEQFF
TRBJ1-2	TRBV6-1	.	CASSDGYGTNYGYTF
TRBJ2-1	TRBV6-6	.	CASSRGTQQFF
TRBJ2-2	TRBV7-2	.	CASSPSYRSGTGELFF
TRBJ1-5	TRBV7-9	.	CASSLNNQPQHF
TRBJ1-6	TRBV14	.	CASSQLGPSSPLHF
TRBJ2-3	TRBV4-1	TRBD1	CASSLWTGGTDTQYF
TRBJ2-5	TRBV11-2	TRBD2	CASSRGGWVLQETQYF
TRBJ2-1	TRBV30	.	CAWSGGKLSSYNEQFF
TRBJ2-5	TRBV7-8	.	CASSSNAQTQYF
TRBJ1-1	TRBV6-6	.	CASSTGRNTEAFF
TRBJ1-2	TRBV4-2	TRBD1	CASSQDLWTGNNYGYTF
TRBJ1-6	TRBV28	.	CASSFLTSGRASPLHF
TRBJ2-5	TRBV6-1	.	CASESQPQETQYF
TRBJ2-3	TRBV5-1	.	CASSLPGGNTDTQYF
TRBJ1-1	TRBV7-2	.	CASSSGTYGSEAFF
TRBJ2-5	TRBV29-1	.	CSVELWSGTQYF
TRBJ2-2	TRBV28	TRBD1	CASTPGQGTGELFF
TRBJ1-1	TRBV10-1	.	CASSDNQGFEAFF
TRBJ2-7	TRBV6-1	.	CASTVGRLSYEQYF
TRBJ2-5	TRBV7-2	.	CASSLHLQGLQETQYF
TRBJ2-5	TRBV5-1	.	CASSLIRAAQETQYF
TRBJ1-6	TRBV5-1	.	CASSLEGSYNSPLHF